The clone carrying this TCR beta chain has a handful of counts. The data derive from a study of T cell changes during pregnancy in multiple sclerosis. There are 10 residues in the CDR3. The germline V and J ends were trimmed by 7 bases and 4 bases, with 4 bases remaining between them. In germline, CDR1 is SNHLY, CDR2 FYNNEI. Assay used: immunoSEQ multiplex PCR; TCRdb lists only in-frame clones, some missing. The sample comprises 30,000 to 40,000 clones, 75% to 90% of which are singletons, and roughly 10% rests with the top ten. The chain combines TRBV2 with TRBJ1-1; no firm D call. Here the sequenced sample was CD8+ T cells from peripheral blood mononuclear cells, taken in the second trimester of pregnancy. This TCR was sampled from a female donor with multiple sclerosis, enrolled in a pregnancy study. CDR3 coding DNA: TGTGCCAGCATCGGCACTGAAGCTTTCTTT. This sequence encodes CASIGTEAFF.